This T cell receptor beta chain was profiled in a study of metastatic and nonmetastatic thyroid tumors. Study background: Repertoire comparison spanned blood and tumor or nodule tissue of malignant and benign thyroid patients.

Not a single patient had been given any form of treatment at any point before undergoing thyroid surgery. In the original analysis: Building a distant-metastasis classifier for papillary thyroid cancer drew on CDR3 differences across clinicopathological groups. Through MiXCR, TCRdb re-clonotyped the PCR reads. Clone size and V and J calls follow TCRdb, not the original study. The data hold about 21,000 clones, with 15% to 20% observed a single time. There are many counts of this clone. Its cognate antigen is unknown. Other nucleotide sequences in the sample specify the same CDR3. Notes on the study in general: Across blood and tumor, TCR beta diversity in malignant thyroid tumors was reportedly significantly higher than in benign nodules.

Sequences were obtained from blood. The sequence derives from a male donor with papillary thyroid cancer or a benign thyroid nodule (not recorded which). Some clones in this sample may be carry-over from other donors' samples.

The CDR3 spells CSARDLSGLGWNEQFF. The CDR3 DNA is TGCAGTGCTAGAGATCTTTCAGGACTAGGGTGGAATGAGCAGTTCTTC. The V call is TRBV20-1, the J call TRBJ2-1; 7 bases are shared with TRBD2. Germline V gene data show CDR1 as DFQATT and CDR2 as SNEGSKA (reference sequence). V gave up 0 bases and J gave up 7 bases; unmatched junction bases: 12. The CDR3 extends over 16 amino acids.